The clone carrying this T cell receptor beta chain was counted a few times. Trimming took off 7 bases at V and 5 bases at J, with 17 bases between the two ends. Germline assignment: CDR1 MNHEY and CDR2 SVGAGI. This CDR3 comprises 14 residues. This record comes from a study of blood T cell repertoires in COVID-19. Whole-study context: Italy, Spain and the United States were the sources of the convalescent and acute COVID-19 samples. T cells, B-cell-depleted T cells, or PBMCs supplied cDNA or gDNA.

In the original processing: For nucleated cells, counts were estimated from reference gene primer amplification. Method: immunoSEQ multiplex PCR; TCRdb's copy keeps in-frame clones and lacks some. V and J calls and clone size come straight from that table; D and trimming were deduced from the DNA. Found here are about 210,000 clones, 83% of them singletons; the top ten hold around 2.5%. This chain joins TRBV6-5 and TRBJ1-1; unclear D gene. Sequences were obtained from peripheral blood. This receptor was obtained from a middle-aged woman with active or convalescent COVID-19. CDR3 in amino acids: CASIPPGLGTEAFF. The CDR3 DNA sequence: TGTGCCAGCATACCCCCAGGATTAGGTACTGAAGCTTTCTTT.